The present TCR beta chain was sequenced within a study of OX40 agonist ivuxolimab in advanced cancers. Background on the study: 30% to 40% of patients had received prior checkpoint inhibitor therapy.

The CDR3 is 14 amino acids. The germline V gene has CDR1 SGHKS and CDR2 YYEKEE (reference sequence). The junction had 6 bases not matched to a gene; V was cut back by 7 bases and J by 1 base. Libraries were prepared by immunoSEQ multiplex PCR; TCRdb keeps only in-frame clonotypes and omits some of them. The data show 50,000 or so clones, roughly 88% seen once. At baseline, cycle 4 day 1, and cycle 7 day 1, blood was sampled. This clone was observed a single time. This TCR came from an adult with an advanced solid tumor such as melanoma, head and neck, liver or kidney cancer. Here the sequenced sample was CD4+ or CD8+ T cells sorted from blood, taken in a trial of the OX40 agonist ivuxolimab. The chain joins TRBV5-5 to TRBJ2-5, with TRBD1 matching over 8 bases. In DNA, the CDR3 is TGTGCCAGCGGCAGGGGGCAATTCCAAGAGACCCAGTACTTC. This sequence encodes CASGRGQFQETQYF.